What follows are 26 T cell receptor beta chains derived from one specimen sequenced in a study of T cell responses to AZD1222 COVID-19 vaccine. The assay was immunoSEQ multiplex PCR, and TCRdb's table has in-frame clones only and misses some. The sample records 130,000 or so clones, 70% to 90% being singletons. The sequencing here drew on peripheral blood, taken on day 0 of AZD1222 vaccination. The origin of the receptors is an adult in good health.

The chain links TRBV13 to TRBJ2-2, with D possibly being TRBD1 (6 bases). CDR3 length equals 16 residues. The V gene lost 0 bases and the J gene lost 1 base, with 9 bases spanning the gap. Germline V gives CDR1 PRHDT, CDR2 FYEKMQ (reference sequence). This CDR3 is CASSLGRTVNTGELFF. The CDR3 region has the DNA TGTGCCAGCAGCTTAGGTAGGACAGTGAACACCGGGGAGCTGTTTTTT. Combining the CDR3 with reference TRBV13 and TRBJ2-2 gives the whole variable domain AAGVIQSPRHLIKEKRETATLKCYPIPRHDTVYWYQQGPGQDPQFLISFYEKMQSDKGSIPDRFSAQQFSDYHSELNMSSLELGDSALYFCASSLGRTVNTGELFFGEGSRLTVL.

Turning to this clone: One junction end does not reproduce the germline sequence, and a read error may be involved. This chain connects TRBV29-1 to TRBJ1-1; D call uncertain. Germline CDR1 is SQVTM and CDR2 is ANQGSEA. This CDR3 has 13 residues. The CDR3 here is CSGEEVPNTEAFF. DNA for the CDR3: TGCAGCGGTGAAGAAGTCCCGAACACTGAAGCTTTCTTT. The entire variable domain, with the rest obtained from reference TRBV29-1 and TRBJ1-1, is as follows: SAVISQKPSRDICQRGTSLTIQCQVDSQVTMMFWYRQQPGQSLTLIATANQGSEATYESGFVIDKFPISRPNLTFSTLTVSNMSPEDSSIYLCSGEEVPNTEAFFGQGTRLTVV.

The sample holds one count of this clone. V and J are TRBV20-1 and TRBJ2-2, with D uncertain. The V gene's germline CDR1 is DFQATT and CDR2 SNEGSKA (reference sequence). V lost 3 bases and J lost 7, with 6 bases in between. This CDR3 is built from 11 residues. CDR3 sequence (DNA): TGCAGTGCTAGTCAAAACGGGGAGCTGTTTTTT. Its translation is CSASQNGELFF.

CDR3 bases: TGCGCCAGCAGCTTGGTTCCGAACCTCCAAGAGACCCAGTACTTC. Encoded protein: CASSLVPNLQETQYF. This chain uses TRBV5-1 with TRBJ2-5; D is unclear. The V end was cut by 0 bases, the J end by 1 base, with 10 bases between. This CDR3 comprises 15 residues. Germline loops: CDR1 SGHRS, CDR2 YFSETQ.

The V call is TRBV29-1, the J call TRBJ2-1, with D unclear. CDR3 size: 15 residues. Germline V gene lookup returns CDR1 SQVTM and CDR2 ANQGSEA. V lost 6 bases, J lost 0 bases, and 15 bases lay in between. CDR3 in amino acids: CSVQERQSSYNEQFF. The CDR3 DNA is TGCAGCGTCCAGGAGAGGCAGAGCTCCTACAATGAGCAGTTCTTC.

This chain uses TRBV5-1 with TRBJ2-3; a weak D match, TRBD2 (6 bases). CDR3 size: 15 residues. V was cut by 5 bases and J by 2 bases, with 15 bases left in between. Germline CDR1 and CDR2: SGHRS and YFSETQ. The CDR3 here is CASRRIGGLTDTQYF. The CDR3 DNA sequence: TGCGCCAGCAGGCGGATTGGGGGACTCACAGATACGCAGTATTTT.

V and J are TRBV4-3 and TRBJ1-1; D uncertain. V lost 0 bases and J lost 4, with 12 bases in between. The CDR3 consists of 15 residues. Germline-derived CDR1 and CDR2 are LGHNA and YSLEER. CDR3 in amino acids: CASSQDIGQSTEAFF. As DNA, the CDR3 is TGCGCCAGCAGCCAAGATATAGGGCAGAGCACTGAAGCTTTCTTT.

The chain is built from TRBV15 and TRBJ2-7; no firm D call. V dropped 3 bases and J dropped 4 bases, with 13 bases sitting between them. The CDR3 is 14 residues long. Germline CDR1 and CDR2: LNHNV and YYDKDF (reference sequence). The CDR3 DNA is TGTGCCACCAGCAGGACCCTCGGACCATACGAGCAGTACTTC. Translating gives CATSRTLGPYEQYF.

This sequence joins TRBV4-3 and TRBJ1-2; 7 bases are a match to TRBD1. The CDR3 totals 15 residues. Germline V gene lookup returns CDR1 LGHNA and CDR2 YSLEER. The junction had 4 bases not matched to a gene; V was cut back by 0 bases and J by 3 bases. The CDR3 region is CASSQERQGDYGYTF. CDR3 DNA sequence: TGCGCCAGCAGCCAAGAGAGACAGGGCGACTATGGCTACACCTTC.

The rearrangement links TRBV3-1 (or the pseudogene TRBV3-2) to TRBJ2-1; no clear D gene. V was cut by 1 base and J by 3 bases, with 4 bases left in between. The V gene's germline CDR1 is LGHDT and CDR2 YNNKEL (reference sequence). CDR3 size: 13 residues. The CDR3 DNA reads TGTGCCAGCAGCCAAGGTCTCTACAATGAGCAGTTCTTC. This translates into CASSQGLYNEQFF.

This rearrangement joins TRBV19 to TRBJ2-1; either TRBD1 or TRBD2 may supply D (5 bases each). This CDR3 is 16 amino acids long. Per germline, CDR1 LNHDA and CDR2 SQIVND (reference sequence). V lost 8 bases to trimming and J lost 2 bases, with 19 bases between them. This CDR3 reads CASHRGPQSPYNEQFF. The CDR3 coding sequence is TGTGCCAGTCATAGGGGACCTCAAAGCCCCTACAATGAGCAGTTCTTC.

The rearrangement uses TRBV9 and TRBJ2-7; 9 nucleotides match TRBD2. Germline V CDR1 and CDR2: SGDLS, YYNGEE. J was trimmed by 6 bases and V by 3 bases; bases with no gene match: 10. The CDR3 runs 15 residues. The CDR3 DNA sequence: TGTGCCAGCAGCGGAGGGGCGGGAGGGCCCATCGAGCAGTACTTC. This sequence encodes CASSGGAGGPIEQYF.

The V gene is TRBV19, the J gene TRBJ1-2; D not certain. The V end lost 8 bases, the J end lost 4 bases, and 20 bases lay between the germline ends. The CDR3 is 15 residues long. Germline lookup yields CDR1 LNHDA and CDR2 SQIVND (reference sequence). The CDR3 protein is CASSPHSVGSYGYTF. CDR3 nucleotide sequence: TGTGCCAGTTCCCCCCACAGCGTTGGGTCCTATGGCTACACCTTC.

The chain joins TRBV28 to TRBJ1-5, with unresolved D. V lost 2 bases and J 3 bases, leaving 8 bases between the germline ends. The CDR3 is made up of 14 amino acids. The germline CDR1 and CDR2 sequences are MDHEN and SYDVKM. The DNA for the CDR3 is TGTGCCAGCAGTTTACGGTCCCCCAATCAGCCCCAGCATTTT. Its protein product is CASSLRSPNQPQHF.

The chain recombines TRBV5-1 with TRBJ2-5, with D possibly TRBD2 on 5 matching bases. CDR1 SGHRS and CDR2 YFSETQ come from the germline V gene. This CDR3 contains 12 residues. Between the trimmed V and J ends, which lost 4 bases and 5 bases, there was a span of 9 bases. The CDR3 here is CASSGERETQYF. DNA for the CDR3: TGCGCCAGCAGCGGGGAGCGGGAGACCCAGTACTTC.

The J gene is TRBJ1-6, the V gene TRBV5-1; D gene ambiguous. From germline, CDR1 is SGHRS and CDR2 YFSETQ. The CDR3 runs to 14 residues. Trimming left V 4 bases short and J 8 bases short, with 13 bases between. CDR3 loop: CASSIASPDSPLHF. Here the CDR3 DNA reads TGCGCCAGCAGCATCGCCAGCCCCGATTCACCCCTCCACTTT.

The gene calls are TRBV25-1 and TRBJ2-6; no clear D. This CDR3 is 17 amino acids long. Trimming removed 2 bases at V and 0 bases at J, with 11 bases between. CDR1 is MGHDK, CDR2 SYGVNS, per germline. CDR3 coding DNA: TGTGCCAGCAGTGAAGGATACTCGCGCTCTGGGGCCAACGTCCTGACTTTC. Amino acids: CASSEGYSRSGANVLTF.

The V gene is TRBV6-5, the J gene TRBJ2-7; D unclear. V shed 2 bases and J shed 2 bases, with 4 bases lying between them. The CDR3 runs 12 residues. Germline loops: CDR1 MNHEY, CDR2 SVGAGI. The CDR3 region has the DNA TGTGCCAGCAGTTACAGGGCCTACGAGCAGTACTTC. As protein: CASSYRAYEQYF.

The V and J genes are TRBV18 and TRBJ2-7; 11 nucleotides align to TRBD1. V trimming: 4 bases; J trimming: 4 bases; junction bases outside the gene matches: 3. The CDR3 has 14 residues. In germline, CDR1 is KGHSH, CDR2 LQKENI. The CDR3 loop is CASSRDRGTYEQYF. In DNA, the CDR3 is TGTGCCAGCTCACGGGACAGGGGGACGTACGAGCAGTACTTC.

The rearrangement joins TRBV7-2 to TRBJ1-6, with 9 bases identical to TRBD1. The CDR3 runs 14 residues. Germline lookup yields CDR1 SGHTA and CDR2 FQGNSA. V lost 6 bases, J lost 8 bases, and 5 bases stayed unmatched. Here the CDR3 DNA reads TGTGCCAGCAGACTAGGACAGGGGTATTCACCCCTCCACTTT. Amino acid sequence: CASRLGQGYSPLHF. Using reference TRBV7-2 and TRBJ1-6 for the parts outside the CDR3, the full variable domain is GAGVSQSPSNKVTEKGKDVELRCDPISGHTALYWYRQSLGQGLEFLIYFQGNSAPDKSGLPSDRFSAERTGGSVSTLTIQRTQQEDSAVYLCASRLGQGYSPLHFGNGTRLTVT.

This clone was recorded only once. The gene calls are TRBV30 and TRBJ2-1, with 7 positions matching TRBD2. There are 14 residues in the CDR3. The V and J ends lost 5 bases and 0 bases, in that order; junction bases with no gene match: 4. In germline, CDR1 is GTSNPN, CDR2 SVGIG (reference sequence). CDR3 protein: CAWQAGVSYNEQFF. The CDR3, as DNA: TGTGCCTGGCAGGCGGGGGTCTCCTACAATGAGCAGTTCTTC.

V gene TRBV27 combines with J gene TRBJ2-2; the D is unclear. Trimming cost V 2 bases and J 0 bases, with 10 bases left between them. This CDR3 has 16 residues. Germline CDR1 and CDR2: MNHEY and SMNVEV (reference sequence). This CDR3 is CASSLTWVSNTGELFF. Written as DNA, the CDR3 is TGTGCCAGCAGTTTAACGTGGGTTTCGAACACCGGGGAGCTGTTTTTT.

The V gene is TRBV29-1, the J gene TRBJ2-3; 11 nucleotides line up with TRBD1. This CDR3 contains 15 residues. V lost 3 bases, J lost 3 bases, and 5 bases stayed unmatched. Germline V gene lookup returns CDR1 SQVTM and CDR2 ANQGSEA. The CDR3: CSVDGQGARTDTQYF. For the CDR3, the DNA is TGCAGCGTTGACGGACAGGGGGCGCGAACAGATACGCAGTATTTT.

The chain has TRBV7-9 and TRBJ2-3, with 13 bases matching TRBD2. The germline V gene has CDR1 SEHNR and CDR2 FQNEAQ (reference sequence). V gave up 5 bases and J gave up 4 bases; unmatched junction bases: 6. This CDR3 has 16 residues. The CDR3 nucleotides read TGTGCCAGCAGCCCCTGGACTAGCGGGAGCCCAGATACGCAGTATTTT. Its translation is CASSPWTSGSPDTQYF.

This CDR3 reads CATSPVATANEQYF. DNA of the CDR3: TGTGCCACCAGCCCCGTGGCAACCGCTAACGAGCAGTACTTC. The chain employs TRBV15 and TRBJ2-7; D is unclear. V dropped 5 bases and J dropped 5 bases, with 16 bases sitting between them. There are 14 residues in the CDR3. Germline lookup yields CDR1 LNHNV and CDR2 YYDKDF (reference sequence).

This clone has more than one count but fewer than ten. The rearrangement joins TRBV6-2 or TRBV6-3 to TRBJ1-1; possibly TRBD1 for D (6 bases). Germline CDR1 and CDR2: MNHEY and SVGEGT. This CDR3 comprises 15 residues. Trimming cost V 5 bases and J 1 base, with 14 bases left between them. CDR3 in amino acids: CASSPPGHRNTEAFF. DNA for the CDR3: TGTGCCAGCAGTCCCCCGGGACACCGGAACACTGAAGCTTTCTTT.